Shown below are 23 T cell receptor beta chains from a single sample sequenced in a study of blood T cell repertoires in COVID-19. The table came from immunoSEQ multiplex PCR; TCRdb's copy has only in-frame clones and leaves some out. The table shows 150,000 to 200,000 clones, with approximately 86% occurring only once. Sequencing was carried out using peripheral blood. These receptors all stem from a man between 50 and 59 years old with active or convalescent COVID-19.

V and J are TRBV4-2 and TRBJ2-1, with TRBD2 identical over 8 bases. The CDR3 covers 15 residues. Germline V gene data show CDR1 as LGHNA and CDR2 as YNFKEQ. Trimming took 5 bases from V and 7 from J; bases not matched to a gene: 10. CDR3: CASSGRGGRQNEQFF. The CDR3 DNA sequence: TGTGCCAGCAGCGGCCGGGGCGGGAGGCAAAATGAGCAGTTCTTC.

V and J are TRBV7-7 and TRBJ2-1; possible D gene TRBD2, 5 bases. This CDR3 contains 15 residues. Trimming took off 1 base at V and 2 bases at J, with 9 bases between the two ends. The germline V gene encodes CDR1 SSHAT and CDR2 FNYEAQ (reference sequence). The CDR3 DNA follows: TGTGCCAGCAGCTTAGATGCCGGGACCTACAATGAGCAGTTCTTC. Protein product: CASSLDAGTYNEQFF.

The gene calls are TRBV4-2 and TRBJ2-7, with TRBD2 matching 8 bases. The length of the CDR3 is 17 residues. Germline V gene data show CDR1 as LGHNA and CDR2 as YNFKEQ. After removal of 0 bases from V and 5 bases from J, the junction contained 12 bases not matched to a gene. DNA of the CDR3: TGTGCCAGCAGCCAAGAAGACCCTCAAGCGGGGGTCGACGAGCAGTACTTC. It codes for CASSQEDPQAGVDEQYF.

The chain couples TRBV19 to TRBJ1-6; D gene unclear. Germline values: CDR1 LNHDA, CDR2 SQIVND (reference sequence). V was trimmed by 5 bases and J by 9 bases, leaving 11 bases between them. The CDR3 totals 13 residues. For the CDR3, the DNA is TGTGCCAGTAGTCTGGGCACACCTTCACCCCTCCACTTT. The encoded protein is CASSLGTPSPLHF.

The rearrangement links TRBV3-1 (or the pseudogene TRBV3-2) to TRBJ2-5, with TRBD1 matching over 8 bases. V lost 4 bases, J lost 5 bases, and 9 bases stayed unmatched. The CDR3 is 15 residues long. Germline values: CDR1 LGHDT, CDR2 YNNKEL (reference sequence). DNA of the CDR3: TGTGCCAGCAGCCCCATCAGGGGGCGCTCGGAGACCCAGTACTTC. The encoded protein is CASSPIRGRSETQYF.

This chain's CDR3 is CASTDRGVDTQYF. In nucleotides, the CDR3 is TGTGCCAGCACCGACAGGGGAGTGGATACGCAGTATTTT. The V call is TRBV6-5, the J call TRBJ2-3, with 8 bases fitting TRBD1. J lost 6 bases, V lost 7 bases, and 6 bases had no gene match. Germline values: CDR1 MNHEY, CDR2 SVGAGI. The CDR3 extends over 13 amino acids.

The V and J genes are TRBV6-5 and TRBJ1-2, with TRBD1 identical over 7 bases. The CDR3 has 15 amino acids. Germline trimming cut 8 bases from V and 1 base from J; bases unmatched to any gene: 10. From germline, CDR1 is MNHEY and CDR2 SVGAGI. CDR3 sequence: CASHRTGTVNYGYTF. CDR3 nucleotide sequence: TGTGCCAGCCACCGCACCGGGACAGTTAACTATGGCTACACCTTC.

The chain recombines TRBV7-2 with TRBJ1-3; D is unresolved. The CDR3 loop spans 13 amino acids. The germline CDR1 and CDR2 sequences are SGHTA and FQGNSA. V was clipped by 4 bases and J by 4 bases, with 8 bases between them. The CDR3 reads CASSSQQGNTIYF. As DNA, the CDR3 is TGTGCCAGCAGCTCCCAACAGGGAAACACCATATATTTT.

The chain joins TRBV19 to TRBJ2-5; 8 nucleotides align to TRBD1. Germline CDR1 is LNHDA and CDR2 is SQIVND (reference sequence). This CDR3 region has 14 residues. V lost 5 bases to trimming and J lost 5 bases; unmatched junction nucleotides: 7. CDR3 region: CASSEGQGPETQYF. For the CDR3, the DNA is TGTGCCAGTAGTGAAGGACAGGGCCCTGAGACCCAGTACTTC.

This chain uses TRBV11-2 with TRBJ2-7; 7 nucleotides agree with TRBD1. This CDR3 comprises 15 residues. Germline V gene sequence: CDR1 SGHAT, CDR2 FQNNGV. After removal of 3 bases from V and 0 bases from J, the junction contained 5 bases not matched to a gene. In DNA, the CDR3 is TGTGCCAGCAGCTTTGGGACAGCGATCTCCTACGAGCAGTACTTC. The encoded protein is CASSFGTAISYEQYF. The full variable domain, completed using reference TRBV11-2 and TRBJ2-7, is EAGVAQSPRYKIIEKRQSVAFWCNPISGHATLYWYQQILGQGPKLLIQFQNNGVVDDSQLPKDRFSAERLKGVDSTLKIQPAKLEDSAVYLCASSFGTAISYEQYFGPGTRLTVT.

This clone has just one count. V is TRBV2 and J is TRBJ1-5; D not resolved. Germline V lookup: CDR1 SNHLY, CDR2 FYNNEI. V was trimmed by 5 bases and J by 4 bases, leaving 3 bases between them. This CDR3 is 11 amino acids long. CDR3 sequence (DNA): TGTGCCAGCAGTTATAATCAGCCCCAGCATTTT. It yields the protein CASSYNQPQHF.

The V call is TRBV19, the J call TRBJ1-1; D is perhaps TRBD1 (5 bases). Trimming shortened V by 1 base and J by 2 bases, and 14 bases separated the two germline ends. Germline V gene data show CDR1 as LNHDA and CDR2 as SQIVND (reference sequence). The CDR3 runs to 16 residues. Here the CDR3 reads CASSIGRVGVNTEAFF. The CDR3, as DNA: TGTGCCAGTAGTATAGGGAGGGTAGGGGTAAACACTGAAGCTTTCTTT.

The V call is TRBV6-2 or TRBV6-3, the J call TRBJ1-5; D uncertain. V was trimmed by 5 bases and J by 4 bases, leaving 6 bases between them. The CDR3 runs 12 residues. The V gene's germline CDR1 is MNHEY and CDR2 SVGEGT. The CDR3 spells CASSIQNQPQHF. The CDR3 region has the DNA TGTGCCAGCAGTATACAGAATCAGCCCCAGCATTTT.

The chain couples TRBV6-5 to TRBJ2-1; 8 bases are a match to TRBD2. The CDR3 length is 15 residues. CDR1 is MNHEY, CDR2 SVGAGI, per germline. Trimming took 2 bases from V and 5 from J; bases not matched to a gene: 5. CDR3 DNA sequence: TGTGCCAGCAGTTACATCGGGGGGGGCCACAATGAGCAGTTCTTC. Its translation: CASSYIGGGHNEQFF.

The V gene is TRBV14, the J gene TRBJ2-7; a weak D match, TRBD1 (6 bases). Trimming removed 0 bases from V and 4 bases from J, with 16 bases in between. The CDR3 consists of 16 residues. The germline V gene encodes CDR1 SGHDN and CDR2 FVKESK. CDR3 bases: TGTGCCAGCAGCCAAGAGGCACAGGGACCACTTTACGAGCAGTACTTC. Residues: CASSQEAQGPLYEQYF. The whole variable domain, filled in from reference TRBV14 and TRBJ2-7, reads EAGVTQFPSHSVIEKGQTVTLRCDPISGHDNLYWYRRVMGKEIKFLLHFVKESKQDESGMPNNRFLAERTGGTYSTLKVQPAELEDSGVYFCASSQEAQGPLYEQYFGPGTRLTVT.

This rearrangement joins TRBV7-9 to TRBJ1-1, with 12 bases matching TRBD1. Germline CDR1 and CDR2: SEHNR and FQNEAQ (reference sequence). The V and J ends lost 5 bases and 6 bases, in that order; junction bases with no gene match: 7. This CDR3 has 15 residues. CDR3 region: CASSPWGQGAAEAFF. The CDR3, as DNA: TGTGCCAGCAGCCCCTGGGGACAGGGGGCTGCTGAAGCTTTCTTT. The full variable domain, its missing parts supplied by reference TRBV7-9 and TRBJ1-1, is DTGVSQNPRHKITKRGQNVTFRCDPISEHNRLYWYRQTLGQGPEFLTYFQNEAQLEKSRLLSDRFSAERPKGSFSTLEIQRTEQGDSAMYLCASSPWGQGAAEAFFGQGTRLTVV.

The V and J genes are TRBV7-9 and TRBJ1-1; a weak D match, TRBD1 (6 bases). Germline lookup yields CDR1 SEHNR and CDR2 FQNEAQ (reference sequence). Deletions cut 8 bases from V and 4 bases from J, with 14 bases between. The CDR3 sequence is 13 residues long. The CDR3 loop reads CASHSGAGTEAFF. The CDR3 DNA is TGTGCCAGCCATTCAGGGGCTGGCACTGAAGCTTTCTTT.

The V call is TRBV11-2, the J call TRBJ2-1; the match to TRBD2 covers 9 bases. In germline, CDR1 is SGHAT, CDR2 FQNNGV. CDR3 length: 13 amino acids. Losses at the gene ends were 11 bases for V and 15 bases for J; bases not matched to a gene: 17. Here the CDR3 DNA reads TGTGCCGGAGACAAGGGACTAGCTCCTCCAAGGTTCTTC. Its protein product is CAGDKGLAPPRFF.

This clone was recorded only once. The rearrangement links TRBV19 to TRBJ2-5; 7 bases are a match to TRBD1. Germline CDR1 is LNHDA and CDR2 is SQIVND (reference sequence). V lost 5 bases, J lost 3 bases, and 6 bases stayed unmatched. The CDR3 contains 14 residues. The CDR3 sequence: CASSETGTEETQYF. The CDR3 DNA reads TGTGCCAGTAGTGAAACCGGGACAGAAGAGACCCAGTACTTC.

The chain employs TRBV18 and TRBJ2-7; TRBD1 agrees at 8 bases. With V trimmed by 6 bases and J by 5 bases, 6 bases remained unmatched. This CDR3 has 13 residues. Germline V gene lookup returns CDR1 KGHSH and CDR2 LQKENI. The CDR3 loop reads CASSTGTGNEQYF. DNA of the CDR3: TGTGCCAGCTCTACCGGGACAGGCAACGAGCAGTACTTC.

This clone has just a few counts. V usage is TRBV5-5 and J usage is TRBJ2-7, with 10 positions matching TRBD1. V was pared by 0 bases and J by 6 bases, with 9 bases of the junction left unmatched. There are 16 residues in the CDR3. CDR1 and CDR2 from the germline V gene are SGHKS and YYEKEE (reference sequence). CDR3 sequence: CASSLVLGQGRGEQYF. The DNA of the CDR3 is TGTGCCAGCAGCTTGGTTTTGGGACAGGGGCGTGGCGAGCAGTACTTC. Drawing the rest from reference TRBV5-5 and TRBJ2-7, the complete variable domain is DAGVTQSPTHLIKTRGQQVTLRCSPISGHKSVSWYQQVLGQGPQFIFQYYEKEERGRGNFPDRFSARQFPNYSSELNVNALLLGDSALYLCASSLVLGQGRGEQYFGPGTRLTVT.

The gene calls are TRBV30 and TRBJ2-1, with a tentative D call TRBD2 (6 bases). CDR1 and CDR2 (germline): GTSNPN, SVGIG (reference sequence). V was shortened by 5 bases and J by 8 bases, with 19 bases between the two germline ends. The CDR3 sequence is 14 residues long. DNA for the CDR3: TGTGCCTGGGTCGGAGGGTCGGGCTTATATGAGCAGTTCTTC. Its protein is CAWVGGSGLYEQFF.

The rearrangement joins TRBV20-1 to TRBJ1-1; a possible D gene is TRBD1 (6 bases). The germline V and J ends were trimmed by 5 bases and 5 bases, with 9 bases remaining between them. The CDR3 has 11 amino acids. Per the germline V gene, CDR1 is DFQATT and CDR2 is SNEGSKA (reference sequence). CDR3 sequence: CSAERGTEAFF. CDR3 bases: TGCAGTGCTGAGAGGGGGACTGAAGCTTTCTTT.